The 5 T cell receptor beta chains below come from one sample, sequenced in a study of CD8+ T cells in alopecia areata. RNA extraction and reverse transcription yielded cDNA as sequencing template. Sequencing was performed with immunoSEQ multiplex PCR; in TCRdb, only in-frame clones are kept and a portion is missing. Of 90,000 to 150,000 clones in the sample, 35% to 40% are singletons; the top ten hold 3% to 3.5%. Sequenced sample: CD4+ T cells sorted from blood. The receptors here all came from a human donor with alopecia areata.

This sequence joins TRBV27 and TRBJ1-1; perhaps TRBD1 as D (5 bases). There are 14 residues in the CDR3. The ends were cut back, 6 bases at V and 2 bases at J, with 13 bases in the middle. Germline values: CDR1 MNHEY, CDR2 SMNVEV (reference sequence). CDR3 DNA sequence: TGTGCCAGCAGCATGCGGGGGGGAAACACTGAAGCTTTCTTT. This translates into CASSMRGGNTEAFF.

This clone has more than one count but fewer than ten. The chain employs TRBV7-2 and TRBJ2-7; D is unresolved. Trimming took 3 bases from V and 1 from J, leaving 10 bases between them. The germline V gene encodes CDR1 SGHTA and CDR2 FQGNSA. The length of the CDR3 is 14 residues. This CDR3 reads CASSLIGQSYEQYF. Here the CDR3 DNA reads TGTGCCAGCAGCTTGATCGGGCAGTCCTACGAGCAGTACTTC.

This clone turned up a few times. The V call is TRBV23-1, the J call TRBJ2-2; a weak D match, TRBD2 (6 bases). TRBV23-1 is assigned to the ORF class and has an uncertain function. CDR3 length equals 15 residues. V lost 0 bases to trimming and J lost 7 bases, with 12 bases between them. The CDR3 reads CASSQSARRGGELFF. CDR3 bases: TGCGCCAGCAGTCAATCAGCGAGGCGGGGCGGGGAGCTGTTTTTT.

The sample holds a few counts of this clone. The chain couples TRBV4-2 to TRBJ2-5, with 7 bases that match TRBD1. The junction had 12 bases not matched to a gene; V was cut back by 5 bases and J by 6 bases. CDR1 and CDR2 from the germline V gene are LGHNA and YNFKEQ. CDR3 size: 15 residues. The CDR3 nucleotides read TGTGCCAGCAGCGCCAGGGACAGATTGAAAAAGACCCAGTACTTC. Translated: CASSARDRLKKTQYF.

This clone was counted only a few times. J is TRBJ2-6 and V is TRBV7-3; the D is unclear. The ends were cut back, 1 base at V and 2 bases at J, with 3 bases in the middle. The CDR3 has 14 residues. The V gene's germline CDR1 is SGHTA and CDR2 FQGTGA. The CDR3 loop is CASSLRPGANVLTF. The CDR3 nucleotides read TGTGCCAGCAGCTTAAGGCCTGGGGCCAACGTCCTGACTTTC.